This T cell receptor (beta chain) was observed in a study of post-analysis software for immune sequencing data. Findings and limits, study-wide: The five TRBV segments detected at higher frequency in patients than in controls included TRBV5-6, TRBV5-1 and TRBV20-1.

TCR beta cDNA libraries had unique molecular identifiers. In TCRdb, the PCR reads were re-called with MiXCR into one record per CDR3 protein. This sample has approximately 630,000 distinct CDR3 sequences; approximately 59% occur once, and the top ten carry 11%. Trimming stripped 1 base from V and 0 bases from J, with 10 bases between. CDR3 size: 16 residues. This clonotype was detected only a few times. As yet, its antigen is unknown. The TCR sequence derives from a girl aged 2 to 9 with multiple sclerosis. Sequencing used blood. The rearrangement joins TRBV12-3 or TRBV12-4 to TRBJ1-5; D uncertain. CDR3 sequence: CASSLGAGVSNQPQHF. The CDR3 DNA reads TGTGCCAGCAGTTTAGGCGCCGGGGTTAGCAATCAGCCCCAGCATTTT.